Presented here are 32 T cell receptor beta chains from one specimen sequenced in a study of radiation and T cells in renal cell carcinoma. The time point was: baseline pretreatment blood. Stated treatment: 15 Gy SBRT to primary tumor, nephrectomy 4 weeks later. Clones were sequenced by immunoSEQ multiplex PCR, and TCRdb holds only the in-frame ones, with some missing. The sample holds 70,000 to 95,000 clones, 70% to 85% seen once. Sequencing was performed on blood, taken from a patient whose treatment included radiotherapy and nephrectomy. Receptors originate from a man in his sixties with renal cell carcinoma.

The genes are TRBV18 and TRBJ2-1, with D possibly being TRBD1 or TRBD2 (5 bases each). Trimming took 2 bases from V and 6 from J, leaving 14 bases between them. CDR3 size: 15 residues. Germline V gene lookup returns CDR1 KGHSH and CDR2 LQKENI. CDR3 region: CASSPTAAGFNEQFF. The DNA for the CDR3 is TGTGCCAGCTCACCAACAGCGGCAGGGTTCAATGAGCAGTTCTTC.

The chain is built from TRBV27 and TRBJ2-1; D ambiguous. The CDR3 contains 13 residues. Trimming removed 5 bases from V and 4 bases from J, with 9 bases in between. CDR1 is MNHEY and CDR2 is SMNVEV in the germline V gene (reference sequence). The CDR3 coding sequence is TGTGCCAGCAGTCCTGACTGGTACAATGAGCAGTTCTTC. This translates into CASSPDWYNEQFF.

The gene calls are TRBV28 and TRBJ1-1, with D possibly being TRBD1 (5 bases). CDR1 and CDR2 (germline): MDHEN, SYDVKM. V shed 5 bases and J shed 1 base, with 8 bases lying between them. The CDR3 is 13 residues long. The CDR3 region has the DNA TGTGCCAGCAGTATACAGGAGAACACTGAAGCTTTCTTT. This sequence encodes CASSIQENTEAFF.

In DNA, the CDR3 is TGTGCCAGCAGCCCTGGGACTAGCTACGAGCAGTACTTC. Translating gives CASSPGTSYEQYF. The chain links TRBV7-7 to TRBJ2-7; 8 nucleotides agree with TRBD2. The V gene's germline CDR1 is SSHAT and CDR2 FNYEAQ (reference sequence). The CDR3 is 13 amino acids. After removal of 5 bases from V and 3 bases from J, the junction contained 3 bases not matched to a gene.

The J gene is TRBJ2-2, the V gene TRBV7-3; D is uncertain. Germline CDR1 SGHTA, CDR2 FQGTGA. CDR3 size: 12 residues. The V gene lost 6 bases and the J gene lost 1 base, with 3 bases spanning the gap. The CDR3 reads CASRQNTGELFF. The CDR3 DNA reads TGTGCCAGCAGACAGAACACCGGGGAGCTGTTTTTT.

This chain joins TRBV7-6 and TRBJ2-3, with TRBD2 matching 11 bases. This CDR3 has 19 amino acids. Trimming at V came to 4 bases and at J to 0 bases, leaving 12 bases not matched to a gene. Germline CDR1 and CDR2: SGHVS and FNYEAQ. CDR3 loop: CASSSPTSGSSLSTDTQYF. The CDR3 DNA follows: TGTGCCAGCAGCTCGCCTACTAGCGGGAGCTCCCTTAGCACAGATACGCAGTATTTT.

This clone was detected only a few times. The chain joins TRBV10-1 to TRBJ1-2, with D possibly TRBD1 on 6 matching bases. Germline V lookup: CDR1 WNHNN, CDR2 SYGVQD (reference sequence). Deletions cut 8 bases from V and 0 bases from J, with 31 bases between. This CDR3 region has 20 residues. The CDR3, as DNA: TGCGCCAGCTGTTGGGTTAAAGGGGGGGAGGCCAAGCTACCTAACTATGGCTACACCTTC. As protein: CASCWVKGGEAKLPNYGYTF.

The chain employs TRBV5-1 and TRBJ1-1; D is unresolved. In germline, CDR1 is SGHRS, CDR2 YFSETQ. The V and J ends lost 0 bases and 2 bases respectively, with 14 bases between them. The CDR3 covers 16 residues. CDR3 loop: CASSLEPDWGNTEAFF. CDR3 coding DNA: TGCGCCAGCAGCTTGGAGCCAGACTGGGGTAACACTGAAGCTTTCTTT. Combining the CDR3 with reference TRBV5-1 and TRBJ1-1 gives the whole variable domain KAGVTQTPRYLIKTRGQQVTLSCSPISGHRSVSWYQQTPGQGLQFLFEYFSETQRNKGNFPGRFSGRQFSNSRSEMNVSTLELGDSALYLCASSLEPDWGNTEAFFGQGTRLTVV.

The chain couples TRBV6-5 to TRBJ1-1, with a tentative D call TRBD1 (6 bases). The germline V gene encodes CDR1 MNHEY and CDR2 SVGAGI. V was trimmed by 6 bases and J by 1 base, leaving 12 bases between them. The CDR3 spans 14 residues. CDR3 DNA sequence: TGTGCCAGCAGGCCGAACAGGGAGAACACTGAAGCTTTCTTT. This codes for CASRPNRENTEAFF.

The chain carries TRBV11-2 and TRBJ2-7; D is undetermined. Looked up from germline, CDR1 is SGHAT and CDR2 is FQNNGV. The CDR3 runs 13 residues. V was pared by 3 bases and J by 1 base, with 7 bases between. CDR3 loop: CASSLAASYEQYF. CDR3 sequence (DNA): TGTGCCAGCAGCTTGGCCGCATCCTACGAGCAGTACTTC.

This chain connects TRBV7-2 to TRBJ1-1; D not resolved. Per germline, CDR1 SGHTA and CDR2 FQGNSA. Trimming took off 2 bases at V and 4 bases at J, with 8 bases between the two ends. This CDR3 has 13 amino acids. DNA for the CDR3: TGTGCCAGCAGCTTAAATCCTGGCACTGAAGCTTTCTTT. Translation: CASSLNPGTEAFF.

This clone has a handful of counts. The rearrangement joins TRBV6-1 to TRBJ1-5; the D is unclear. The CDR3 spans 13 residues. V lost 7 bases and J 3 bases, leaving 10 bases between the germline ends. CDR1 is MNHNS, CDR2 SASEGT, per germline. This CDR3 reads CASIDTFNQPQHF. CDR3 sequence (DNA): TGTGCCAGCATTGACACTTTCAATCAGCCCCAGCATTTT.

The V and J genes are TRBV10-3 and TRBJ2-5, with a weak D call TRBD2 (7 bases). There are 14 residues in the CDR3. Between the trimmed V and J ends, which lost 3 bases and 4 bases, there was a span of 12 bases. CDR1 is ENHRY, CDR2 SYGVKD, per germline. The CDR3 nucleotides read TGTGCCATCAGTGATCCAAGGGGGGGAGAGACCCAGTACTTC. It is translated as CAISDPRGGETQYF.

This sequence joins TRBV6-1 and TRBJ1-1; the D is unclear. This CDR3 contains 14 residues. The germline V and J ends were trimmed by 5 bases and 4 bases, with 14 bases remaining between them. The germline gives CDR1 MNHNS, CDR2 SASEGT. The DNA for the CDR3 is TGTGCCAGCAGTCCCTCCCTGACGCGCACTGAAGCTTTCTTT. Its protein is CASSPSLTRTEAFF.

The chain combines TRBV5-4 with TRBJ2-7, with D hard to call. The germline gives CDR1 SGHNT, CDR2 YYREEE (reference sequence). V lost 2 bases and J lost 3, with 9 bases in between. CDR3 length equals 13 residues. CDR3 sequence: CASSLGSLYEQYF. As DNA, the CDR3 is TGTGCCAGCAGCTTAGGGTCTCTCTACGAGCAGTACTTC. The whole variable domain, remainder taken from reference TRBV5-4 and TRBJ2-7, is ETGVTQSPTHLIKTRGQQVTLRCSSQSGHNTVSWYQQALGQGPQFIFQYYREEENGRGNFPPRFSGLQFPNYSSELNVNALELDDSALYLCASSLGSLYEQYFGPGTRLTVT.

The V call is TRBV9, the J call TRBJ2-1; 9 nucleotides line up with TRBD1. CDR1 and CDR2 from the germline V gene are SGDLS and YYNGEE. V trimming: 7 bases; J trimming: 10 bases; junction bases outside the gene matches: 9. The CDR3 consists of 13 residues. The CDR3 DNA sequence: TGTGCCAGCGACAGGGGGAACTTAGGGGAGCAGTTCTTC. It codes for CASDRGNLGEQFF.

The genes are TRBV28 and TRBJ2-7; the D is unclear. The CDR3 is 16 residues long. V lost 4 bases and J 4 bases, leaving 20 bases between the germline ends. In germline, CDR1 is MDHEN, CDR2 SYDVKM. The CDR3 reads CASSSYLLFDGYEQYF. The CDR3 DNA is TGTGCCAGCAGTTCCTATCTCCTATTTGACGGGTACGAGCAGTACTTC.

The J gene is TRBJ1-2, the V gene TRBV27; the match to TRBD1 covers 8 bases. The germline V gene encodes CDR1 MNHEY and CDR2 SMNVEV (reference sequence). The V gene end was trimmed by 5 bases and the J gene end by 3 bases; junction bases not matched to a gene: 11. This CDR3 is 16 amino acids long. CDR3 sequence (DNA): TGTGCCAGCAGTCCATGGACAGGGAGAGGAGACTATGGCTACACCTTC. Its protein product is CASSPWTGRGDYGYTF.

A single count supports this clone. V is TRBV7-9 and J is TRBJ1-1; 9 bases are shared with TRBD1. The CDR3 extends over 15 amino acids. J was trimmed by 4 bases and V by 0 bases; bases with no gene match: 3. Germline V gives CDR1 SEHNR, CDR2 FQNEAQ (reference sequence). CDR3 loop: CASSLAATGGTEAFF. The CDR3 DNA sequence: TGTGCCAGCAGCTTAGCGGCGACAGGGGGCACTGAAGCTTTCTTT.

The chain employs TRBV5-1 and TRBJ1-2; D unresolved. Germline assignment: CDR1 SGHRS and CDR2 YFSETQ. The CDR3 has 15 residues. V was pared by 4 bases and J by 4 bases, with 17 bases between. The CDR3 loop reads CASSPPRASAYGYTF. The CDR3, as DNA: TGCGCCAGCAGCCCCCCGAGGGCCAGCGCCTATGGCTACACCTTC.

CDR3 nucleotide sequence: TGTGCCAGCAGTTTCAGTCTAGCGGGAGGACTCTCCTACAATGAGCAGTTCTTC. It is translated as CASSFSLAGGLSYNEQFF. V and J are TRBV28 and TRBJ2-1, with 11 bases identical to TRBD2. The CDR3 has 18 residues. J gave up 0 bases and V 3 bases, and 7 bases lay outside the gene matches. Per the germline V gene, CDR1 is MDHEN and CDR2 is SYDVKM.

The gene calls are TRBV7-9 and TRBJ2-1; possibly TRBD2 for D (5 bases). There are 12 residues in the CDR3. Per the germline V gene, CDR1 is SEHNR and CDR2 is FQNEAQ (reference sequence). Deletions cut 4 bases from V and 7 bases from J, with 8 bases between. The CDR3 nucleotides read TGTGCCAGCAGCTCGGGAAGGAATGAGCAGTTCTTC. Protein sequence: CASSSGRNEQFF.

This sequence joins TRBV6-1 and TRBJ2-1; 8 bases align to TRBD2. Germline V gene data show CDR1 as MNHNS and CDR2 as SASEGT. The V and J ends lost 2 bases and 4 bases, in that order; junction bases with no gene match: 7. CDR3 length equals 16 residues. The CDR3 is CASSEKELAVYNEQFF. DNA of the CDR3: TGTGCCAGCAGTGAAAAGGAACTAGCGGTTTACAATGAGCAGTTCTTC.

The CDR3 bases are TGTGCCAGCAGCTTCCCCGGCGAGGGTGAGCAGTTCTTC. Translating gives CASSFPGEGEQFF. The V gene is TRBV11-3, the J gene TRBJ2-1, with TRBD2 as a possible D gene (5 bases). Germline loops: CDR1 SGHNT, CDR2 YENEEA. Trimming took off 3 bases at V and 9 bases at J, with 12 bases between the two ends. The CDR3 has 13 amino acids.

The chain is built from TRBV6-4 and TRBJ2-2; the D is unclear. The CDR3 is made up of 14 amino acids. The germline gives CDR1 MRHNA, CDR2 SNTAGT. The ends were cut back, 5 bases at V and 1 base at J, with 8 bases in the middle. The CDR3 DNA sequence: TGTGCCAGCAGTCGAGAAAAGAACACCGGGGAGCTGTTTTTT. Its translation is CASSREKNTGELFF.

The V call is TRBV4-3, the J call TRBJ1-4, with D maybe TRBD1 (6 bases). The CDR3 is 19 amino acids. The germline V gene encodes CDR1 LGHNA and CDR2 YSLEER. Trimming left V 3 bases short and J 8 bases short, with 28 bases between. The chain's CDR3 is CASSHATGPRAGIIEKLFF. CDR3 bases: TGCGCCAGCAGCCACGCGACAGGACCTCGAGCGGGGATAATCGAAAAACTGTTTTTT.

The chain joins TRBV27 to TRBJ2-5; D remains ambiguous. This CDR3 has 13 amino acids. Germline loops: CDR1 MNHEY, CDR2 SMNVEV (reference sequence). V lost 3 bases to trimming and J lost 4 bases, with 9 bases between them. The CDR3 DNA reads TGTGCCAGCAGTTTCCGACCCCGAGAGACCCAGTACTTC. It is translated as CASSFRPRETQYF.

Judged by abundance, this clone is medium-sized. The chain's CDR3 is CASSDWDGVEKLFF. Written as DNA, the CDR3 is TGTGCCAGCAGTGACTGGGACGGCGTTGAAAAACTGTTTTTT. The V and J genes are TRBV6-1 and TRBJ1-4; D possibly corresponds to TRBD1 (5 bases). V lost 3 bases to trimming and J lost 7 bases, with 12 bases between them. The germline V gene has CDR1 MNHNS and CDR2 SASEGT. The CDR3 spans 14 residues.

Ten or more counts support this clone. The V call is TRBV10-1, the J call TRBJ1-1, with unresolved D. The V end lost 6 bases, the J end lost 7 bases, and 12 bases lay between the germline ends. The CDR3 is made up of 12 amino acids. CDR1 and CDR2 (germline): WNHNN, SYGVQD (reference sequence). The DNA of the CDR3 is TGCGCCAGCAGCCTCACGTCCGGTGAAGCTTTCTTT. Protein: CASSLTSGEAFF.

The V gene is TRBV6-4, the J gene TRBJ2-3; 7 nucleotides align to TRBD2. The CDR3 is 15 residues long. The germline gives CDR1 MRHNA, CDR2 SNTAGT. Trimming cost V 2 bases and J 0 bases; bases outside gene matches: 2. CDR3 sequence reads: CASSDTSASTDTQYF. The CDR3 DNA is TGTGCCAGCAGTGACACTAGCGCTAGCACAGATACGCAGTATTTT.

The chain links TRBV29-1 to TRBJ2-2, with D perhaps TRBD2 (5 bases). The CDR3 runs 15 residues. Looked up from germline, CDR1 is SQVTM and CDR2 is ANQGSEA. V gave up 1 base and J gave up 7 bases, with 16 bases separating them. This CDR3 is CSVEGRSDGNGELFF. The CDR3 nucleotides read TGCAGCGTTGAAGGGCGGAGCGACGGGAACGGGGAGCTGTTTTTT.

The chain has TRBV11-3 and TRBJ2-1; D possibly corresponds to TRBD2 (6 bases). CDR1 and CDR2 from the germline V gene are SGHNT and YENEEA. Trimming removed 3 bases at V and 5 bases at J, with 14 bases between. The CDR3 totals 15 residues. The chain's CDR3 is CASSFSPGADNEQFF. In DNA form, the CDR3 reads TGTGCCAGCAGCTTCTCCCCGGGAGCTGACAATGAGCAGTTCTTC.